This T cell receptor (beta chain) was sequenced during a study of shared clonotypes between healthy human individuals. CDR1 is SGHDT, CDR2 YYEEEE, per germline. The CDR3 covers 15 residues. With regard to this clone: The germline gene is not matched at one end of the junction; a read error may be the cause.

The method was immunoSEQ multiplex PCR; TCRdb's version includes in-frame clones alone and lacks a portion of them. The data contain some 630,000 clones, approximately 79% of them seen just once; the ten biggest clones take up around 1.8%. The sequence was obtained from a woman in her 30s in good health. The material sequenced was memory CD4+ T cells sorted from blood. Subset specified: CD45RA-negative fraction. The gene calls are TRBV5-6 and TRBJ2-1; perhaps TRBD2 as D (5 bases). The chain's CDR3 is CASSYGRRPYHEQFF. DNA for the CDR3: TGTGCCAGCAGCTACGGACGGAGGCCCTACCATGAGCAGTTCTTC.